This is a list of T cell receptor beta chains from one sample in a study of shared clonotypes between healthy human individuals. Assay: immunoSEQ multiplex PCR; the TCRdb copy retains only in-frame clones and omits some. Of some 2.1 million clones in the sample, roughly 95% were seen once. The sample was naive CD8+ T cells sorted from blood. The source of these receptors is a man between 18 and 29 years old in good health. Each CDR3 is given with its conserved first and last residue. The order of the fields is V gene, clone size, J gene, D gene, CDR3 protein, CDR3 DNA. A D gene is named only where the DNA matches it firmly. Size is stated for part of the rows, as once, few or many counts, or as a class when the clone is expanded.

TRBV11-3	-	TRBJ2-7	TRBD1	CASSPGGTGALEQYF	TGTGCCAGCAGCCCGGGAGGGACAGGGGCGCTCGAGCAGTACTTC
TRBV2	-	TRBJ2-7	TRBD2	CASSESGGRGYEQYF	TGTGCCAGCAGTGAATCTGGCGGGAGGGGGTACGAGCAGTACTTC
TRBV4-3	-	TRBJ1-1	-	CASSQIQGTEAFF	TGCGCCAGCAGCCAGATTCAGGGAACTGAAGCTTTCTTT
TRBV5-1	-	TRBJ2-2	-	CASSFGRVNTGELFF	TGCGCCAGCAGCTTCGGGCGGGTAAACACCGGGGAGCTGTTTTTT
TRBV28	-	TRBJ1-2	-	CASRGGWYGYTF	TGTGCCAGCAGGGGGGGTTGGTATGGCTACACCTTC
TRBV15	-	TRBJ2-7	-	CATSRGNREGSYEQYF	TGTGCCACCAGCAGGGGTAACAGGGAGGGTTCTTACGAGCAGTACTTC
TRBV7-9	-	TRBJ2-7	TRBD2	CASSSGLAGDEQYF	TGTGCCAGCAGCTCGGGACTAGCGGGTGACGAGCAGTACTTC
TRBV4-3	-	TRBJ1-4	-	CASSHGTEGANEKLFF	TGCGCCAGCAGCCACGGGACCGAGGGAGCTAATGAAAAACTGTTTTTT
TRBV6-5	-	TRBJ2-1	-	CASKNEAASNEQFF	TGTGCCAGCAAAAATGAGGCGGCTAGCAATGAGCAGTTCTTC
TRBV4-1	-	TRBJ2-5	-	CASSQVPLETQYF	TGCGCCAGCAGCCAAGTCCCGTTGGAGACCCAGTACTTC
TRBV6-6	-	TRBJ2-7	-	CASSYSNRDYEQYF	TGTGCCAGCAGTTACTCGAACAGGGACTACGAGCAGTACTTC
TRBV4-3	-	TRBJ2-7	-	CASSQERAYEQYF	TGCGCCAGCAGCCAAGAAAGAGCTTACGAGCAGTACTTC
TRBV4-3	-	TRBJ2-7	-	CASSQGTTNYEQYF	TGCGCCAGCAGCCAAGGGACTACTAACTACGAGCAGTACTTC
TRBV6-4	-	TRBJ2-7	TRBD1	CASSGPTGGKAYEQYF	TGTGCCAGCAGTGGCCCGACAGGGGGCAAGGCCTACGAGCAGTACTTC
TRBV28	-	TRBJ1-1	-	CASSLPPGYKDTEAFF	TGTGCCAGCAGTCTCCCCCCGGGATATAAGGACACTGAAGCTTTCTTT
TRBV5-6	-	TRBJ2-3	-	CASSLGQSTDTQYF	TGTGCCAGCAGCTTGGGACAGTCCACAGATACGCAGTATTTT
TRBV14	-	TRBJ1-2	TRBD1	CASSQGGRGLGGYTF	TGTGCCAGCAGCCAAGGAGGAAGGGGGCTTGGTGGCTACACCTTC
TRBV7-2	-	TRBJ2-7	-	CASSFGRGYEQYF	TGTGCCAGCAGCTTTGGGCGGGGCTACGAGCAGTACTTC
TRBV6-1	-	TRBJ1-5	-	CASSEYMGSNQPQHF	TGTGCCAGCAGTGAGTACATGGGTAGCAATCAGCCCCAGCATTTT
TRBV7-6	-	TRBJ1-4	-	CASSLDSGAEKLFF	TGTGCCAGCAGCTTAGACTCGGGGGCGGAAAAACTGTTTTTT
TRBV7-9	-	TRBJ2-1	TRBD2	CASSPRTSGRNEQFF	TGTGCCAGCAGCCCACGGACTAGCGGGAGGAATGAGCAGTTCTTC
TRBV19	-	TRBJ1-2	-	CASTDNYGYTF	TGTGCCAGTACGGATAACTATGGCTACACCTTC
TRBV5-4	-	TRBJ2-1	TRBD2	CASSLRAGVYEQFF	TGTGCCAGCAGCTTGAGAGCGGGAGTGTATGAGCAGTTCTTC
TRBV14	-	TRBJ1-3	-	CASSQVPGLGNTIYF	TGTGCCAGCAGCCAAGTGCCCGGGTTAGGAAACACCATATATTTT
TRBV14	-	TRBJ2-7	-	CASSRPADGSDEQYF	TGTGCCAGCAGCCGGCCTGCGGATGGGTCGGACGAGCAGTACTTC
TRBV27	once	TRBJ1-1	-	CASSFIGGMNTEAFF	TGTGCCAGCAGTTTTATAGGCGGAATGAACACTGAAGCTTTCTTT
TRBV18	-	TRBJ1-2	-	CASSLAANYGYTF	TGTGCCAGCTCACTAGCGGCTAACTATGGCTACACCTTC
TRBV30	-	TRBJ2-1	-	CAWSVGDEQFF	TGTGCCTGGAGTGTTGGGGATGAGCAGTTCTTC
TRBV28	-	TRBJ2-7	-	CASSSPQDGGPYYEQYF	TGTGCCAGCAGTTCCCCCCAGGACGGGGGGCCCTACTACGAGCAGTACTTC
TRBV13	-	TRBJ2-5	-	CASSPRSVSMETQYF	TGTGCCAGCAGCCCGAGGAGCGTTTCCATGGAGACCCAGTACTTC
TRBV11-2	-	TRBJ1-6	-	CASSLGQVFYNSPLHF	TGTGCCAGCAGCTTAGGGCAGGTCTTCTATAATTCACCCCTCCACTTT
TRBV19	few	TRBJ1-6	-	CASNNREGSPLHF	TGTGCCAGTAATAACAGGGAGGGATCACCCCTCCACTTT
TRBV10-2	-	TRBJ2-1	-	CASMRGGYNEQFF	TGCGCCAGCATGAGGGGGGGTTACAATGAGCAGTTCTTC
TRBV6-1	-	TRBJ1-5	TRBD1	CASSEYRGPSNQPQHF	TGTGCCAGCAGTGAGTACAGGGGGCCGAGCAATCAGCCCCAGCATTTT
TRBV10-2	-	TRBJ2-7	-	CASSEGGGIRMEQYF	TGCGCCAGCAGTGAAGGGGGGGGGATACGTATGGAGCAGTACTTC
TRBV5-1	once	TRBJ2-7	-	CASSYLVGVEQYF	TGCGCCAGCAGCTACCTGGTGGGGGTCGAGCAGTACTTC
TRBV28	-	TRBJ1-4	TRBD1	CASTRQGTNEKLFF	TGTGCCAGCACAAGACAGGGAACTAATGAAAAACTGTTTTTT
TRBV4-3	-	TRBJ2-3	-	CASSQVGEDDTQYF	TGCGCCAGCAGCCAAGTCGGCGAAGACGATACGCAGTATTTT
TRBV11-2	-	TRBJ1-2	-	CASSLDRGVGYGYTF	TGTGCCAGCAGCTTAGATCGCGGGGTTGGCTATGGCTACACCTTC
TRBV4-1	-	TRBJ2-5	TRBD1	CASSHTPDREQETQYF	TGCGCCAGCAGCCACACCCCGGACAGGGAACAAGAGACCCAGTACTTC
TRBV18	-	TRBJ2-5	-	CASSPTQLQYQETQYF	TGTGCCAGCTCACCAACTCAGTTACAGTACCAAGAGACCCAGTACTTC
TRBV27	-	TRBJ2-1	-	CASTWGNGEIEQFF	TGTGCCAGCACCTGGGGGAACGGGGAGATTGAGCAGTTCTTC
TRBV5-6	-	TRBJ2-2	-	CASSYDDRSTGELFF	TGTGCCAGCAGCTATGACGACAGGTCCACCGGGGAGCTGTTTTTT
TRBV5-6	-	TRBJ2-5	-	CASSTSRVWETQYF	TGTGCCAGCAGCACCTCCAGGGTCTGGGAGACCCAGTACTTC
TRBV13	-	TRBJ2-3	TRBD2	CASSLRLAGEWLSTDTQYF	TGTGCCAGCAGTCTACGACTAGCGGGAGAATGGTTGAGCACAGATACGCAGTATTTT
TRBV5-6	once	TRBJ2-7	-	CASSPRDIGYYEQYF	TGTGCCAGCAGCCCCCGGGACATCGGATACTACGAGCAGTACTTC
TRBV7-9	-	TRBJ2-7	-	CASSFRGAYEQYF	TGTGCCAGCAGCTTTAGGGGGGCCTACGAGCAGTACTTC
TRBV6-6	-	TRBJ1-1	-	CATDTDSQNTEAFF	TGTGCCACCGACACAGACTCCCAGAACACTGAAGCTTTCTTT
TRBV6-5	-	TRBJ1-2	-	CASRDGTDVAGYTF	TGTGCCAGCAGGGACGGGACGGACGTTGCTGGCTACACCTTC
TRBV11-2	-	TRBJ2-3	-	CASSPLSALSTDTQYF	TGTGCCAGCAGCCCTCTCTCGGCACTTTCCACAGATACGCAGTATTTT
TRBV7-8	-	TRBJ1-5	-	CASSSPLRDGSNQPQHF	TGTGCCAGCAGCTCCCCCTTGAGGGACGGTAGCAATCAGCCCCAGCATTTT
TRBV28	once	TRBJ1-4	TRBD1	CASNYKIGGTAIEKLFF	TGTGCCAGCAATTACAAGATAGGTGGGACAGCAATTGAAAAACTGTTTTTT